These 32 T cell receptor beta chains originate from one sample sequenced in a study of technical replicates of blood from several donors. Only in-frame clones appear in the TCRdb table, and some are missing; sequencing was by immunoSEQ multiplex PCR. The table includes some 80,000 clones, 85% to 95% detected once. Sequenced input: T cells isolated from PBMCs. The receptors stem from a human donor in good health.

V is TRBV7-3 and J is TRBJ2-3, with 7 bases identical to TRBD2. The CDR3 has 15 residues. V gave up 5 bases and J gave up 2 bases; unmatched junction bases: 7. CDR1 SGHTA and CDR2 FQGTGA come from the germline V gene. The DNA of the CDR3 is TGTGCCAGCAGCGGGGAGGGAGGAAACACAGATACGCAGTATTTT. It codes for CASSGEGGNTDTQYF.

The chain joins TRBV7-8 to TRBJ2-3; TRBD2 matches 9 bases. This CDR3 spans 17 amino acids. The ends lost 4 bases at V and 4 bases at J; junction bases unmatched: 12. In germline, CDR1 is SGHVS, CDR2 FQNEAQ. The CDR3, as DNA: TGTGCCAGCAGCTCCTTAGGCGGGAGGGTGGTCCCAGATACGCAGTATTTT. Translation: CASSSLGGRVVPDTQYF.

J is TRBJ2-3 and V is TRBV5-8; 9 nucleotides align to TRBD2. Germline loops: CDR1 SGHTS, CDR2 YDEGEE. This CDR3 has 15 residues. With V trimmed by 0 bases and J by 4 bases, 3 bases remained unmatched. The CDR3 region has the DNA TGTGCCAGCAGCTTGGGCGGGAGGGCCCCAGATACGCAGTATTTT. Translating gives CASSLGGRAPDTQYF. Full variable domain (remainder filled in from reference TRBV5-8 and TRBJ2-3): EAGVTQSPTHLIKTRGQQATLRCSPISGHTSVYWYQQALGLGLQFLLWYDEGEERNRGNFPPRFSGRQFPNYSSELNVNALELEDSALYLCASSLGGRAPDTQYFGPGTRLTVL.

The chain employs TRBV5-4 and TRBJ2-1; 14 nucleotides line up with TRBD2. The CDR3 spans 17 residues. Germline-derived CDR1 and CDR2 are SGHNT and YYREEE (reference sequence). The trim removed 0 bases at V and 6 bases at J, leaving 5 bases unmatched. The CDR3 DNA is TGTGCCAGCAGCTTGGCCCCAGGACTAGCGGGAGGCAATGAGCAGTTCTTC. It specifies CASSLAPGLAGGNEQFF. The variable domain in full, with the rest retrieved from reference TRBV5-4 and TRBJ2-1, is ETGVTQSPTHLIKTRGQQVTLRCSSQSGHNTVSWYQQALGQGPQFIFQYYREEENGRGNFPPRFSGLQFPNYSSELNVNALELDDSALYLCASSLAPGLAGGNEQFFGPGTRLTVL.

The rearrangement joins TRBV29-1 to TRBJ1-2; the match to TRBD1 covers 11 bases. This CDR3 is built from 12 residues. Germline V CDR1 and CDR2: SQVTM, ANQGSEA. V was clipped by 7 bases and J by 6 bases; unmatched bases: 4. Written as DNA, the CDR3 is TGCAGCGCTGGGACAGGGGGTAATGGCTACACCTTC. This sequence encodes CSAGTGGNGYTF. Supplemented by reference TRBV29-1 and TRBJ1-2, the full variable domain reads SAVISQKPSRDICQRGTSLTIQCQVDSQVTMMFWYRQQPGQSLTLIATANQGSEATYESGFVIDKFPISRPNLTFSTLTVSNMSPEDSSIYLCSAGTGGNGYTFGSGTRLTVV.

CDR3: CASSQTSGASYEQYF. In nucleotides, the CDR3 is TGTGCCAGCAGCCAAACTAGCGGTGCTTCGTACGAGCAGTACTTC. The chain combines TRBV7-2 with TRBJ2-7; 8 bases are shared with TRBD2. J gave up 4 bases and V 5 bases, and 10 bases lay outside the gene matches. The V gene's germline CDR1 is SGHTA and CDR2 FQGNSA. The CDR3 totals 15 residues.

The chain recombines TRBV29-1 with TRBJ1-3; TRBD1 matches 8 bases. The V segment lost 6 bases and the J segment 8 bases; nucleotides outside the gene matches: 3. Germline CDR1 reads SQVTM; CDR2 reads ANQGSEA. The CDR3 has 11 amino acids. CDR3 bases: TGCAGCGTGCGCAGGGGGCACACCATATATTTT. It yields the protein CSVRRGHTIYF.

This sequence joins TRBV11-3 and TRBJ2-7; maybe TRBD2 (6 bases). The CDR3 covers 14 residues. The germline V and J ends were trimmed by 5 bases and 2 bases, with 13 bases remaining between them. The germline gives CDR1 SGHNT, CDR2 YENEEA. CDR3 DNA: TGTGCCAGCAGCCAAGATAGCGGACCCTACGAGCAGTACTTC. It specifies CASSQDSGPYEQYF.

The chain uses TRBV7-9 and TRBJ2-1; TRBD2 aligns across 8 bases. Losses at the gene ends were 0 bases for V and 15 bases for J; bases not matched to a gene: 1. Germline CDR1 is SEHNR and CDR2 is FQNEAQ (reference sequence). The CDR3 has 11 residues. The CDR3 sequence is CASSLALAVFF. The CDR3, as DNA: TGTGCCAGCAGCTTAGCACTAGCGGTGTTCTTC.

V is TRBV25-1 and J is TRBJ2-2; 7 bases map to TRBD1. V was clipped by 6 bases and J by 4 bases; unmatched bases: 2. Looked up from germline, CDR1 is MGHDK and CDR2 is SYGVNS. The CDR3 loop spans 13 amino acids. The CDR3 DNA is TGTGCCAGCAGGGGACAGCTCACCGGGGAGCTGTTTTTT. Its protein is CASRGQLTGELFF.

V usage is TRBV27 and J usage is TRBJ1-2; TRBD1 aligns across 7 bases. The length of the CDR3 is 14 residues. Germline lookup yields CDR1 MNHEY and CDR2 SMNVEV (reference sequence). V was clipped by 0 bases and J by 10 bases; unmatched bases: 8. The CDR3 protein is CASSLSLGQVVYTF. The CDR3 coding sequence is TGTGCCAGCAGTTTATCGCTCGGACAGGTGGTCTACACCTTC.

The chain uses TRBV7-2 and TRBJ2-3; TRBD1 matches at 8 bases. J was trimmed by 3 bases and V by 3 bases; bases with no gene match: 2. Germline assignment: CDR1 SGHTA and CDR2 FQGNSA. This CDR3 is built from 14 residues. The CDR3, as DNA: TGTGCCAGCAGCTTGGGACAGGCGACAGATACGCAGTATTTT. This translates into CASSLGQATDTQYF.

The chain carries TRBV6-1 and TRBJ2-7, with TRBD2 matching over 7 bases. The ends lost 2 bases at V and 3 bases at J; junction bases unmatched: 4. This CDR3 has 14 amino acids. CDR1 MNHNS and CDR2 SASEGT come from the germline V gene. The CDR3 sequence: CASSEWREIYEQYF. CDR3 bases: TGTGCCAGCAGTGAATGGCGGGAGATCTACGAGCAGTACTTC.

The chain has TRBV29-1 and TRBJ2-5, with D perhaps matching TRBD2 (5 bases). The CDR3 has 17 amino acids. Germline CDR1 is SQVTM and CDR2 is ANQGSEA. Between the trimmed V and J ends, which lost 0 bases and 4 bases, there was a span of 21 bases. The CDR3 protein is CSVEEFDEEVPAETQYF. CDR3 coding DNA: TGCAGCGTTGAAGAGTTCGATGAGGAGGTCCCGGCAGAGACCCAGTACTTC.

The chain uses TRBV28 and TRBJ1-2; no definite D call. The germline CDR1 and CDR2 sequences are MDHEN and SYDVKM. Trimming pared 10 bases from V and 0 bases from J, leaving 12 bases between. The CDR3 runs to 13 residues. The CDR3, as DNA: TGTGCCACCTTATTTGAGTCTAACTATGGCTACACCTTC. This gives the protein CATLFESNYGYTF.

CDR3 loop: CASRGSDRGTDTQYF. Here the CDR3 DNA reads TGTGCCAGCAGGGGCTCGGACAGGGGAACAGATACGCAGTATTTT. The rearrangement uses TRBV7-2 and TRBJ2-3; TRBD1 matches 9 bases. Trimming took 6 bases from V and 3 from J; bases not matched to a gene: 7. Germline CDR1 is SGHTA and CDR2 is FQGNSA. This CDR3 spans 15 amino acids. The full variable domain, its missing parts supplied by reference TRBV7-2 and TRBJ2-3, is GAGVSQSPSNKVTEKGKDVELRCDPISGHTALYWYRQSLGQGLEFLIYFQGNSAPDKSGLPSDRFSAERTGGSVSTLTIQRTQQEDSAVYLCASRGSDRGTDTQYFGPGTRLTVL.

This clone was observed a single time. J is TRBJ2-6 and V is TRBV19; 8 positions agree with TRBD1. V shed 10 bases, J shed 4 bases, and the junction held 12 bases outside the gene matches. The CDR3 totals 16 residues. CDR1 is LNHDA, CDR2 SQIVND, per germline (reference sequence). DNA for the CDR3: TGTGCCATTGGCCGGGACAGGATGGGGGGGGCCAACGTCCTGACTTTC. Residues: CAIGRDRMGGANVLTF.

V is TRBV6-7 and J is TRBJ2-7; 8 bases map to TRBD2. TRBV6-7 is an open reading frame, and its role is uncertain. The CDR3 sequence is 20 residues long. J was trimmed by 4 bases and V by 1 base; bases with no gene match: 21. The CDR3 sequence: CASSYYPAGVGRGCLYEQYF. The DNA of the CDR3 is TGTGCCAGCAGTTACTACCCAGCGGGAGTCGGTCGGGGGTGTTTGTACGAGCAGTACTTC.

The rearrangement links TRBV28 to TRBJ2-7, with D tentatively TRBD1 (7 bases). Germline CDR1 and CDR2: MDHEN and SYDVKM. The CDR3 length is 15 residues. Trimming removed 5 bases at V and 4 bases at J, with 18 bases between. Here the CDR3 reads CASSPRGTADYEQYF. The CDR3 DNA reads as TGTGCCAGCAGTCCCCGCGGGACAGCTGATTACGAGCAGTACTTC. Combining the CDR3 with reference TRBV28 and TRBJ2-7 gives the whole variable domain DVKVTQSSRYLVKRTGEKVFLECVQDMDHENMFWYRQDPGLGLRLIYFSYDVKMKEKGDIPEGYSVSREKKERFSLILESASTNQTSMYLCASSPRGTADYEQYFGPGTRLTVT.

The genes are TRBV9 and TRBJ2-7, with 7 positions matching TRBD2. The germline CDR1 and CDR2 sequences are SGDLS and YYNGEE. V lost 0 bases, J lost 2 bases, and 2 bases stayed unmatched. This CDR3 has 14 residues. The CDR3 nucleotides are TGTGCCAGCAGCGTAGCCAGCGGGACCTACGAGCAGTACTTC. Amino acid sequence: CASSVASGTYEQYF.

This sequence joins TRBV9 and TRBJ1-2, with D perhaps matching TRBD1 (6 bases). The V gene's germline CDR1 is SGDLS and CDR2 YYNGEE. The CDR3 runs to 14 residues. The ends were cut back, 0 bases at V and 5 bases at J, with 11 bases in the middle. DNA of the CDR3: TGTGCCAGCAGCGTAGGACAGGATACGTATGGCTACACCTTC. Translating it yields CASSVGQDTYGYTF.

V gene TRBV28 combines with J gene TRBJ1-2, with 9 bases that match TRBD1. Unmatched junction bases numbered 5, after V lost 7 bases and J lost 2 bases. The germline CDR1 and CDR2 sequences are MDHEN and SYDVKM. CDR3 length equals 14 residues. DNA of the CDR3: TGTGCCAGCAAAAGCACAGGGGGCAACTATGGCTACACCTTC. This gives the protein CASKSTGGNYGYTF.

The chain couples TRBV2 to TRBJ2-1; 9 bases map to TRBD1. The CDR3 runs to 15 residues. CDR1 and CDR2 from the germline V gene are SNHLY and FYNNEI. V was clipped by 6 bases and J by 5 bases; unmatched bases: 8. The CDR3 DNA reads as TGTGCCAGCAGGTTTAGGGACAGGGAAAACAATGAGCAGTTCTTC. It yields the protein CASRFRDRENNEQFF. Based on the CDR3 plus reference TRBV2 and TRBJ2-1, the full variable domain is EPEVTQTPSHQVTQMGQEVILRCVPISNHLYFYWYRQILGQKVEFLVSFYNNEISEKSEIFDDQFSVERPDGSNFTLKIRSTKLEDSAMYFCASRFRDRENNEQFFGPGTRLTVL.

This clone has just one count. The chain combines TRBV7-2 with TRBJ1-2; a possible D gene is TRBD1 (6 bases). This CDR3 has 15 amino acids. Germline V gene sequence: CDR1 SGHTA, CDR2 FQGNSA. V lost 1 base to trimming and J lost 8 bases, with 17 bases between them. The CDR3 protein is CASSLDWGGAEGYTF. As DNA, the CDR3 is TGTGCCAGCAGCTTAGACTGGGGGGGGGCGGAGGGCTACACCTTC.

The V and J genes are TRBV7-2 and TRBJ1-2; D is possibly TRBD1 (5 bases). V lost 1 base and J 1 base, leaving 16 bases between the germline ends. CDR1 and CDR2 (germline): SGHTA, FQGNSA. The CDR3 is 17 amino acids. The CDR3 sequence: CASSLGPSGTDNYGYTF. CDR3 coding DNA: TGTGCCAGCAGCTTAGGTCCCTCCGGGACTGATAACTATGGCTACACCTTC.

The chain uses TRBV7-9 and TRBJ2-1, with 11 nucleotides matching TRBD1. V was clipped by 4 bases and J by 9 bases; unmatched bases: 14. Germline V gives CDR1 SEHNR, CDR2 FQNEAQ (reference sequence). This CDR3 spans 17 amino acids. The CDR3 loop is CASSYLFSGQGVSEQFF. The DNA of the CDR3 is TGTGCCAGCAGCTACCTCTTTTCGGGACAGGGGGTAAGTGAGCAGTTCTTC.

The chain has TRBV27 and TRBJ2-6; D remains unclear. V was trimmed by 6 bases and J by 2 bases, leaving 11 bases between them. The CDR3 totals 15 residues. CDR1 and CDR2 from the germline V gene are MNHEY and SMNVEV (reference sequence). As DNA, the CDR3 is TGTGCCAGCAGAACCCGAGGTGCTGGGGCCAACGTCCTGACTTTC. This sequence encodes CASRTRGAGANVLTF.

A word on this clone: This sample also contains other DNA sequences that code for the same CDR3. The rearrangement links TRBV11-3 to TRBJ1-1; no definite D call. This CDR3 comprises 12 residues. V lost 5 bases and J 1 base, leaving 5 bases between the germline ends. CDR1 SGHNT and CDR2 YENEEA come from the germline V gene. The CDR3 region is CASSPRNTEAFF. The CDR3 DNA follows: TGTGCCAGCAGCCCTCGGAACACTGAAGCTTTCTTT. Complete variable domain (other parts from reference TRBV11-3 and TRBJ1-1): EAGVVQSPRYKIIEKKQPVAFWCNPISGHNTLYWYLQNLGQGPELLIRYENEEAVDDSQLPKDRFSAERLKGVDSTLKIQPAELGDSAVYLCASSPRNTEAFFGQGTRLTVV.

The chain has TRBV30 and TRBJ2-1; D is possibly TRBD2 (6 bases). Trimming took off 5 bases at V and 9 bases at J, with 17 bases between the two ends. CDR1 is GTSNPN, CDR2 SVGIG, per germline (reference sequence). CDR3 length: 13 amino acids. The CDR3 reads CAWRLQGLPEQFF. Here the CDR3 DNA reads TGTGCCTGGCGCCTCCAGGGACTGCCTGAGCAGTTCTTC.

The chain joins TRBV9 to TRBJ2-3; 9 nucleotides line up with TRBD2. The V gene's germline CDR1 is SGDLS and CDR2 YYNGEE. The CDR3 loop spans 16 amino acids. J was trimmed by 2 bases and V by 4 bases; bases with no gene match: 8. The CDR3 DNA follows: TGTGCCAGCAGCCCCCCCTTAGCGGGAGTCACAGATACGCAGTATTTT. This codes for CASSPPLAGVTDTQYF.

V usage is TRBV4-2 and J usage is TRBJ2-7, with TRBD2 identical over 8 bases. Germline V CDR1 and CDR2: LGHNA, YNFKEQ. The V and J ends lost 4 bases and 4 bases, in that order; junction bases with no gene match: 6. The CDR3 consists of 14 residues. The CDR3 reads CASSPRGLEYEQYF. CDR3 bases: TGTGCCAGCAGCCCTAGGGGACTAGAGTACGAGCAGTACTTC.

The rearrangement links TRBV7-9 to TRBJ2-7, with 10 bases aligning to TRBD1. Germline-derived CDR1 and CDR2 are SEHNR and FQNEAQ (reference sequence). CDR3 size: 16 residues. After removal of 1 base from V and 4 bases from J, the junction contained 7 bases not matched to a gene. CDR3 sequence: CASSLEAGTGVYEQYF. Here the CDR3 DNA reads TGTGCCAGCAGCTTAGAAGCCGGGACAGGGGTTTACGAGCAGTACTTC. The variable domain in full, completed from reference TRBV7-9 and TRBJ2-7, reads DTGVSQNPRHKITKRGQNVTFRCDPISEHNRLYWYRQTLGQGPEFLTYFQNEAQLEKSRLLSDRFSAERPKGSFSTLEIQRTEQGDSAMYLCASSLEAGTGVYEQYFGPGTRLTVT.